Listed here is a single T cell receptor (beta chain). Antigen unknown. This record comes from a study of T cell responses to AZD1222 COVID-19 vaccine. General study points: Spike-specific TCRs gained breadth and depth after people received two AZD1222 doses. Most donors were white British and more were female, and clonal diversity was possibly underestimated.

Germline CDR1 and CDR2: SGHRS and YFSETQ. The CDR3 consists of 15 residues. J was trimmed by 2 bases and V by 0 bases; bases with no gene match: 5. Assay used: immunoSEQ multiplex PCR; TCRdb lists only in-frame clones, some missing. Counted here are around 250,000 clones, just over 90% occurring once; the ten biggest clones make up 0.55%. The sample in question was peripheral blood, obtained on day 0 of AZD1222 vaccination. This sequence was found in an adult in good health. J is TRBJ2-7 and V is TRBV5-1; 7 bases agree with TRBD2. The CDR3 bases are TGCGCCAGCAGCTTGGCCGGGGGGATAGCCTACGAGCAGTACTTC. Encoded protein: CASSLAGGIAYEQYF. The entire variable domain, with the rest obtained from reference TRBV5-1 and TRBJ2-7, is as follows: KAGVTQTPRYLIKTRGQQVTLSCSPISGHRSVSWYQQTPGQGLQFLFEYFSETQRNKGNFPGRFSGRQFSNSRSEMNVSTLELGDSALYLCASSLAGGIAYEQYFGPGTRLTVT.